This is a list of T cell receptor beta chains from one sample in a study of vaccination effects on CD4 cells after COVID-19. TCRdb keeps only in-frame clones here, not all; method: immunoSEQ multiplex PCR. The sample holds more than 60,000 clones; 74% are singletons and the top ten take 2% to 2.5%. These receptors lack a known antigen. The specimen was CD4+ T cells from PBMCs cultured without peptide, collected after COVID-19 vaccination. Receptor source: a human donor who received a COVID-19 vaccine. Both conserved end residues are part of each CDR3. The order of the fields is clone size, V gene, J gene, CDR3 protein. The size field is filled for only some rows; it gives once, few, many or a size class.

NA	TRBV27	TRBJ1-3	CASSDRFRSGDTIYF
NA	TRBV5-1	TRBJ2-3	CASSLVEDTQYF
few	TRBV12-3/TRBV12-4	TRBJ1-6	CASSLVRSPLHF
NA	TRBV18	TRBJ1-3	CASSQDRGQGNTIYF
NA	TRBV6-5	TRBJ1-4	CASTGTATNEKLFF
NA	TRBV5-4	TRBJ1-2	CASSLAVGSYGYTF
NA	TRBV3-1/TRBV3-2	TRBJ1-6	CASSWDRNSPLHF
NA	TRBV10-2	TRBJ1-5	CASSERPGSNQPQHF
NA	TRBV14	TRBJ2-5	CASSQDTGTPGETQYF
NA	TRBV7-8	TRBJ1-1	CASSPAGNTEAFF
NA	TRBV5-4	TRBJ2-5	CASSLGGGQETQYF
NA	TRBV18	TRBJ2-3	CASSPQGPLESDTQYF
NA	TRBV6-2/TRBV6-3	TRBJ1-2	CASSYSEAVLLRYGYTF
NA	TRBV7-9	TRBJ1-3	CASSPTWAYSGNTIYF
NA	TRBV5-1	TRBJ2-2	CASSLSRQGDGELFF
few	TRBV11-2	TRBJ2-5	CASSLGLAGTMETQYF
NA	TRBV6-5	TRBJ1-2	CASSLRGHTHF
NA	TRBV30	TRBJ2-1	CACEGAAYNEQFF
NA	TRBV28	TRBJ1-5	CASSDPSDRGNWMPQHF
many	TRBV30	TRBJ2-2	CAWKGARTNTGELFF
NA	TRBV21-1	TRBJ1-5	CASSGQVDQPQHF
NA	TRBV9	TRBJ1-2	CASSVAPGTAYGYTF
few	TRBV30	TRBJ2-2	CAWSRGGPNTGELFF
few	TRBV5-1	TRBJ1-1	CASSLTGPMNTEAFF
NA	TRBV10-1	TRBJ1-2	CASSESGDYGYTF
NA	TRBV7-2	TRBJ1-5	CASSLAFTAGAQHF
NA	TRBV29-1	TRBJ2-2	CSVDGQGNGELFF
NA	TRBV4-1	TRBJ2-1	CASSQELQGYNEQFF
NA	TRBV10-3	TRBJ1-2	CATRRAGGDYGYTF
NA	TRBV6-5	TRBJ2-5	CASRLGTGEETQYF
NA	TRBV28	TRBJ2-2	CASTIRGLLGELFF
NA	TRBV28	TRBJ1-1	CASSLQGALRAFF
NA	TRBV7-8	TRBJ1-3	CASSGTGALGNTIYF
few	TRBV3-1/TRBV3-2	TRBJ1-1	CASSRGVDTEAFF
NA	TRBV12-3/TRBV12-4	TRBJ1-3	CASSAGGNTIYF
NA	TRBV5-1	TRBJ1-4	CASSPSDSTNEKLFF
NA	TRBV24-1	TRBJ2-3	CATSEASGTDTQYF
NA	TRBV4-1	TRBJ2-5	CASSLGAGGNQETQYF
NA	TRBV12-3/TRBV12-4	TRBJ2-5	CASSLWGKETQYF
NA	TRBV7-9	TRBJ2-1	CASSPLGNEQFF
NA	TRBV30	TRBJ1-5	CAWSLGHTNQPQHF